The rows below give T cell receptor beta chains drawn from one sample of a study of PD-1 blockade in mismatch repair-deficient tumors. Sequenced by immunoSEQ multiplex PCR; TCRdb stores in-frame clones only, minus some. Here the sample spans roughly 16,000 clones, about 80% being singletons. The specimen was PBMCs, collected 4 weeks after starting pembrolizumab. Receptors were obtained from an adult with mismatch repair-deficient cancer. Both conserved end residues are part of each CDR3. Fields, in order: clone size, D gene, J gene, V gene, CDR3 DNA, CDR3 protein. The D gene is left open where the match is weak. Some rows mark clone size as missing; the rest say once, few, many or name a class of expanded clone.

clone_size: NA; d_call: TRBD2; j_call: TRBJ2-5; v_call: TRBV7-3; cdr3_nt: TGTGCCAGCAGCAATAGCGGGGAGACCCAGTACTTC; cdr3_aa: CASSNSGETQYF
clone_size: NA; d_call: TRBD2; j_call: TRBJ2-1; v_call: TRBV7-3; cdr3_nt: TGTGCCAGCAGCTTACGGGGGACTAGCGGGAGCCATGAGCAGTTCTTC; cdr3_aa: CASSLRGTSGSHEQFF
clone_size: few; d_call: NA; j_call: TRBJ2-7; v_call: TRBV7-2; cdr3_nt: TGTGCCAGCAGCTTAGGGGTAGGCGGTACCTACGAGCAGTACTTC; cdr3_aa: CASSLGVGGTYEQYF
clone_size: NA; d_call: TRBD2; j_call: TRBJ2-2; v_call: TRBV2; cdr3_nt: TGTGCCATCGGGGGGGCGGGTCACGGGGAGCTGTTTTTT; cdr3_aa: CAIGGAGHGELFF
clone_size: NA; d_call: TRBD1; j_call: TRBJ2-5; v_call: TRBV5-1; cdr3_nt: TGCGCCAGCAGCTTGGGGGCAGGGGGCACACAAGAGACCCAGTACTTC; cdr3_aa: CASSLGAGGTQETQYF
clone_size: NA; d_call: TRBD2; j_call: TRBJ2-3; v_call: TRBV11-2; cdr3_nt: TGTGCCAGCAGCTTAGGGGGACTAGCGACTAGCACAGATACGCAGTATTTT; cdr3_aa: CASSLGGLATSTDTQYF
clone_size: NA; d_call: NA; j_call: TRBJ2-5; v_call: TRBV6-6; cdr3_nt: TGTGCCAGCAGCCCCGGAGCGGAGACCCAGTACTTC; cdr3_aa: CASSPGAETQYF
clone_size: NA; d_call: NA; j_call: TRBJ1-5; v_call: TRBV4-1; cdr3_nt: TGCGCCAGCAGCCAAGGAACAAATCAGCCCCAGCATTTT; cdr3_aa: CASSQGTNQPQHF
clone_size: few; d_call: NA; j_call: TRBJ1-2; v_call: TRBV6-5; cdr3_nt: TGTGCCAGCAGTTACGTTGGAGGGCAGTCCTATGGCTACACCTTC; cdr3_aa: CASSYVGGQSYGYTF
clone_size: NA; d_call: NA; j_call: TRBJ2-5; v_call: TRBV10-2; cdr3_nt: TGCGCCAGCAGTGAAAGTGCGGGAGAGACCCAGTACTTC; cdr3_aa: CASSESAGETQYF
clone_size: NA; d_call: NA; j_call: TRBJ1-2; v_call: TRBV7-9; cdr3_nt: TGTGCCAGCAATCCCGGGGGACCAGGGTATGGCTACACCTTC; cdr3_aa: CASNPGGPGYGYTF
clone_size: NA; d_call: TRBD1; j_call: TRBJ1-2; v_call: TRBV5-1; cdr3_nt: TGCGCCAGCAGCCTTCTACAGGGGGGGGCCTATGGCTACACCTTC; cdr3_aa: CASSLLQGGAYGYTF
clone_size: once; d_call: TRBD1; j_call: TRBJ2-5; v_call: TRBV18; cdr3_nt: TGTGCCAGCTCACCGGGACAGATGGAGACCCAGTACTTC; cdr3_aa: CASSPGQMETQYF
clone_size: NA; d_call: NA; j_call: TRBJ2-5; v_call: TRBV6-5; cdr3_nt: TGTGCCAGCAGTTACTCGAGTAGCGGCCAAGAGACCCAGTACTTC; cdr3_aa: CASSYSSSGQETQYF
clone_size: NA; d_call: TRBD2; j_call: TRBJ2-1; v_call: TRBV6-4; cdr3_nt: TGTGCCAGCAGTGACTCAGCGGGGTCCTACAATGAGCAGTTCTTC; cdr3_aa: CASSDSAGSYNEQFF
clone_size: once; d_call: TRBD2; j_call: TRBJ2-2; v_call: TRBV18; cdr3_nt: TGTGCCAGCTCACCGCCGGGACTAGCGGCACCGGGCGGGACCGGGGAGCTGTTTTTT; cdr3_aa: CASSPPGLAAPGGTGELFF
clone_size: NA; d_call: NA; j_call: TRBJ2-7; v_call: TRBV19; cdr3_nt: TGTGCCAGAGAGTCTAAGAACGAGCAGTACTTC; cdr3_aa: CARESKNEQYF
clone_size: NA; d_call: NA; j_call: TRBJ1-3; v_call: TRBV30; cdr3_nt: TGTGCCTGGAGTCTCTTCCAGGGATCTGGAAACACCATATATTTT; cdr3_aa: CAWSLFQGSGNTIYF
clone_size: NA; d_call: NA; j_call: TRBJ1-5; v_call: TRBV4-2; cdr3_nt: TGTGCCAGCAGCTCCCAGGGGCCGGAAAGCAATCAGCCCCAGCATTTT; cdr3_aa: CASSSQGPESNQPQHF
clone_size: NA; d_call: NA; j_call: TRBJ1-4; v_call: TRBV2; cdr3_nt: TGTGCCAGCATTAGACACATTAATGAAAAACTGTTTTTT; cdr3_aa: CASIRHINEKLFF
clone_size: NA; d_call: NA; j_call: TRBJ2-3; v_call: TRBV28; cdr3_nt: TGTGCCAGCCGGTTAGCGGCTAGCACAGATACGCAGTATTTT; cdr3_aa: CASRLAASTDTQYF
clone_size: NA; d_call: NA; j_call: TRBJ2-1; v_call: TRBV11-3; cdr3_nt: TGTGCCAGCAGCTGGACTTTTTACAATGAGCAGTTCTTC; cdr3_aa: CASSWTFYNEQFF
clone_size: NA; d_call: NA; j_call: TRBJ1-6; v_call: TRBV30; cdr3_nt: TGTGCCTGGAGTGTTTGGGCGGGGGGACCGACCGTGTCGGCCCTCCACTTT; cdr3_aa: CAWSVWAGGPTVSALHF
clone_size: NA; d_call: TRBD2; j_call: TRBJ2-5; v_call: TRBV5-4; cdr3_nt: TGTGCCAGCAGCTTGGCCGGGAGGGAGACCCAGTACTTC; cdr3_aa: CASSLAGRETQYF
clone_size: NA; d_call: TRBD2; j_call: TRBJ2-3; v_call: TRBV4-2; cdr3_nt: TGTGCCAGCAGCCAAGTCGGGAAACGGGGCGGGAGGGCAGATACGCAGTATTTT; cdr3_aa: CASSQVGKRGGRADTQYF
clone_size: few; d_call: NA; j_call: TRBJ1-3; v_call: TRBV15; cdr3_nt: TGTGCCACCAGCAATCAGGGGACCTCTGGAAACACCATATATTTT; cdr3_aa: CATSNQGTSGNTIYF
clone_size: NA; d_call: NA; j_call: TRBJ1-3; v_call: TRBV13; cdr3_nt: TGTGCCAGCAGCCCCGCGGTCTCCTCTGGAAACACCATATATTTT; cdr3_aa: CASSPAVSSGNTIYF
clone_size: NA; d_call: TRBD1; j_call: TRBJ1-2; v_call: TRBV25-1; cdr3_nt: TGTGCCAGCAGTGCGCAGACAGGGGGGGTGGCGGCGTCTGGCTACACCTTC; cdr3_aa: CASSAQTGGVAASGYTF
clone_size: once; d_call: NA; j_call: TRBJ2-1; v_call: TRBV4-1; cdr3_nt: TGCGCCAGCAGCCAAGGTTTCGACAATGAGCAGTTCTTC; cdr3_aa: CASSQGFDNEQFF
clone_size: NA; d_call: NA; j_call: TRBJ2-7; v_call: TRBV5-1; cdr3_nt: TGCGCCAGCAGTTCAGGGGTTGGCGCCTACGAGCAGTACTTC; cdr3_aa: CASSSGVGAYEQYF
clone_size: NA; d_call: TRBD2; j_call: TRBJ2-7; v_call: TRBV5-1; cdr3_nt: TGCGCCAGCAGCCCTGCGACTAGCGGGAGCCCCTACGAGCAGTACTTC; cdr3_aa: CASSPATSGSPYEQYF
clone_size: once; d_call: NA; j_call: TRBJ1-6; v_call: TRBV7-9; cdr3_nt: TGTGCCAGCAGCCAACAACAGGGATCCTATAATTCACCCCTCCACTTT; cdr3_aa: CASSQQQGSYNSPLHF
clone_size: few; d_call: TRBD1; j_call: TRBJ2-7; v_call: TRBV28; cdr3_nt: TGTGCCAGCTCCCTACCGGGACAGGGAAACGAGCAGTACTTC; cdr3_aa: CASSLPGQGNEQYF
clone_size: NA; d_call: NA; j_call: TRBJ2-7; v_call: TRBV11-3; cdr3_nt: TGTGCCAGCAGCTTCAGAGGAGCTTGGGACGAGCAGTACTTC; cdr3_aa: CASSFRGAWDEQYF
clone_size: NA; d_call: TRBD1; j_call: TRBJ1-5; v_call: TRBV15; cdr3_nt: TGTGCCACCAGCAGAGCTAACAGGGGAGGTCAGCCCCAGCATTTT; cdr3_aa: CATSRANRGGQPQHF
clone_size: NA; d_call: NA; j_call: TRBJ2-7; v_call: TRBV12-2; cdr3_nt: TGTGCAAGTCGCTTGGTTGGTGTGCGCCCCCGGAGCTCCTACGAGCAGTACTTC; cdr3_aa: CASRLVGVRPRSSYEQYF
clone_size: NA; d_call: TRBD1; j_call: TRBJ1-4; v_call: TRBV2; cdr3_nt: TGTGCCAGCAGTGATCGTCGGCCAGGGGGTGGGGAAAAACTGTTTTTT; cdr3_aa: CASSDRRPGGGEKLFF
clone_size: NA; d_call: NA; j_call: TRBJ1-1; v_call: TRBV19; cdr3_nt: TGTGCCAGTAGTATCCGGACACTCCGCGCTGAAGCTTTCTTT; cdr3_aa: CASSIRTLRAEAFF
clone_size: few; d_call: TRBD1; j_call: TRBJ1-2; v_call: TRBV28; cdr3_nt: TGTGCCAGCAACCCGGGACAGGACTATGGCTACACCTTC; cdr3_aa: CASNPGQDYGYTF
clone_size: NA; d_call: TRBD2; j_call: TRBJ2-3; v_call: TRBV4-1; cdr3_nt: TGCGCCAGCAGCCAAGATGGGGGGGCGGGAGGTTATACGCAGTATTTT; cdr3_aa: CASSQDGGAGGYTQYF
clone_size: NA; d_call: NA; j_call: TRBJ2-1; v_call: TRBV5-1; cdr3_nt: TGCGCCAGCAGCCCCCAGGGGGCGGGAGTCAATGAGCAGTTCTTC; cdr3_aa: CASSPQGAGVNEQFF
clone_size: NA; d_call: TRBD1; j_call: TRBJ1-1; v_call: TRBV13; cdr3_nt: TGTGCCAGCAGCCTGCCAGGGGGCAGGGACACTGAAGCTTTCTTT; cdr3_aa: CASSLPGGRDTEAFF
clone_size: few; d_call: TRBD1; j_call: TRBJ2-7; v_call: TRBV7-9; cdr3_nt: TGTGCCATTAAAAATACAGGGGGCGAGCAGTACTTC; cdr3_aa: CAIKNTGGEQYF
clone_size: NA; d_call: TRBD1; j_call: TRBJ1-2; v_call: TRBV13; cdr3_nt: TGTACCAGCCAAAATTTTCTTGGACAGGGGGCCGGCTACACCTTC; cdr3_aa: CTSQNFLGQGAGYTF
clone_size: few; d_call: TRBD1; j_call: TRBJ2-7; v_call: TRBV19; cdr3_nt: TGTGCCAGTAGCCAGGGGGCGGACTTCTACGAGCAGTACTTC; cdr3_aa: CASSQGADFYEQYF
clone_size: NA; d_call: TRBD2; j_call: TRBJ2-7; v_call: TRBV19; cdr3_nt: TGTGCCAGTAGTATAGCTAGCGGGCACTCCTACGAGCAGTACTTC; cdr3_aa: CASSIASGHSYEQYF
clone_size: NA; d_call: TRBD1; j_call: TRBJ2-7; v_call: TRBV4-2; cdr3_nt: TGTGCCAGCAGCCAAGATGGGACAGGGAAGGACGAGCAGTACTTC; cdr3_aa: CASSQDGTGKDEQYF
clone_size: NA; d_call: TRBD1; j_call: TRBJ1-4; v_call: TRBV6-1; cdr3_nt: TGTGCCAGCAGTGAAGCCGACAGGGGGCGGGAAAAACTGTTTTTT; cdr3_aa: CASSEADRGREKLFF
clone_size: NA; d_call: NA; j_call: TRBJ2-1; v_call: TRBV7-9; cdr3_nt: TGTGCCAGCAGCCAAGGGAGGAATGAGCAGTTCTTC; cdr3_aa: CASSQGRNEQFF
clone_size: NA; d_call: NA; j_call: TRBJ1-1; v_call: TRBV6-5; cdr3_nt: TGTGCCAGCAGTTACTCGAACTTAGCTTTCTTT; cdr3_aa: CASSYSNLAFF
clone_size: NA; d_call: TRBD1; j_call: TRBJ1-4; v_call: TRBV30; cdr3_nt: TGTGCCTGCAAGGGTTGGACCGACAGGGGGCCTGAAAAACTGTTTTTT; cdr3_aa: CACKGWTDRGPEKLFF
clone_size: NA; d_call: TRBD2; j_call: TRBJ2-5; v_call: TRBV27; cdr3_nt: TGTGCCAGCGGCGAACTAGCGGGGTACCAAGAGACCCAGTACTTC; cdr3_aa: CASGELAGYQETQYF
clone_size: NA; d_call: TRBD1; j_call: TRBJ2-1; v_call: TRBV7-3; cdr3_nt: TGTGCCAGCAGCCGGACAGGGGATTACAATGAGCAGTTCTTC; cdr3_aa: CASSRTGDYNEQFF